These 23 T cell receptor beta chains came from one sample sequenced in a study of CD8+ T cells in alopecia areata. As the sequencing template, cDNA was produced by extracting RNA and reverse transcribing it. TCRdb's table, derived via immunoSEQ multiplex PCR, lists solely in-frame clones and lacks some. This sample has some 130,000 clones, with 58% found just once. The source was CD4+ T cells sorted from blood, collected at week 0. The receptors here all came from a human donor with alopecia areata.

The chain combines TRBV7-2 with TRBJ2-3, with unresolved D. Germline V gene data show CDR1 as SGHTA and CDR2 as FQGNSA. CDR3 length: 14 residues. V was cut by 4 bases and J by 6 bases, with 14 bases left in between. CDR3 in DNA: TGTGCCAGCAGCTCCACGACCACCCGGGATACGCAGTATTTT. It yields the protein CASSSTTTRDTQYF.

In its sample, this clone was seen a few times. The V gene is TRBV4-3, the J gene TRBJ2-3; weak D call: TRBD2 (7 bases). From germline, CDR1 is LGHNA and CDR2 YSLEER. The ends were cut back, 0 bases at V and 0 bases at J, with 13 bases in the middle. This CDR3 has 17 amino acids. The CDR3 here is CASSQDYRGGSTDTQYF. The CDR3 nucleotides are TGCGCCAGCAGCCAAGATTATAGGGGGGGAAGCACAGATACGCAGTATTTT.

V is TRBV4-1 and J is TRBJ1-1; a weak D match, TRBD1 (5 bases). The CDR3 covers 19 residues. V shed 0 bases and J shed 0 bases, with 20 bases lying between them. CDR1 MGHRA and CDR2 YSYEKL come from the germline V gene. CDR3 bases: TGCGCCAGCAGCCAAGATCGTTCGGGTACGGGACGTCTGAACACTGAAGCTTTCTTT. It yields the protein CASSQDRSGTGRLNTEAFF.

A few counts support this clone. The CDR3 here is CASSRLPARQETQYF. CDR3 in DNA: TGTGCCAGCAGCCGCCTCCCAGCTCGACAAGAGACCCAGTACTTC. The gene calls are TRBV14 and TRBJ2-5; D gene ambiguous. This CDR3 is built from 15 residues. Looked up from germline, CDR1 is SGHDN and CDR2 is FVKESK. Trimming removed 4 bases from V and 2 bases from J, with 14 bases in between. The full variable domain, in which reference TRBV14 and TRBJ2-5 provide the parts outside the CDR3, is EAGVTQFPSHSVIEKGQTVTLRCDPISGHDNLYWYRRVMGKEIKFLLHFVKESKQDESGMPNNRFLAERTGGTYSTLKVQPAELEDSGVYFCASSRLPARQETQYFGPGTRLLVL.

V gene TRBV9 combines with J gene TRBJ1-2; D unclear. Germline values: CDR1 SGDLS, CDR2 YYNGEE. The CDR3 sequence is 14 residues long. Trimming shortened V by 1 base and J by 3 bases, and 10 bases separated the two germline ends. CDR3 sequence (DNA): TGTGCCAGCAGCGTATCTGGAGATCACTATGGCTACACCTTC. Protein: CASSVSGDHYGYTF.

This chain links TRBV5-1 with TRBJ1-1, with unresolved D. Trimming stripped 0 bases from V and 1 base from J, with 16 bases between. CDR3 size: 17 residues. Germline V gene data show CDR1 as SGHRS and CDR2 as YFSETQ. CDR3 in amino acids: CASSLASGGPSNTEAFF. CDR3 sequence (DNA): TGCGCCAGCAGCTTGGCCAGTGGTGGGCCGTCGAACACTGAAGCTTTCTTT.

This chain links TRBV2 with TRBJ2-7, with D uncertain. V dropped 6 bases and J dropped 5 bases, with 14 bases sitting between them. CDR1 is SNHLY and CDR2 is FYNNEI in the germline V gene. The CDR3 has 13 residues. This CDR3 is CASRGSPRDEQYF. The CDR3 nucleotides are TGTGCCAGCAGGGGATCTCCTAGGGACGAGCAGTACTTC.

V usage is TRBV2 and J usage is TRBJ1-1, with D uncertain. The germline gives CDR1 SNHLY, CDR2 FYNNEI. The CDR3 covers 15 residues. Trimming removed 5 bases at V and 3 bases at J, with 16 bases between. Here the CDR3 DNA reads TGTGCCAGCAGTCCCCCCGGGGTGTTTGACACTGAAGCTTTCTTT. Protein product: CASSPPGVFDTEAFF.

This chain uses TRBV27 with TRBJ1-2; tentative D call: TRBD1 (5 bases). The CDR3 has 14 residues. Trimming left V 3 bases short and J 2 bases short, with 10 bases between. Germline V CDR1 and CDR2: MNHEY, SMNVEV (reference sequence). The CDR3 loop is CASSFGQGNYGYTF. Here the CDR3 DNA reads TGTGCCAGCAGTTTTGGGCAGGGAAACTATGGCTACACCTTC.

J is TRBJ2-7 and V is TRBV7-2; perhaps TRBD1 as D (5 bases). CDR1 SGHTA and CDR2 FQGNSA come from the germline V gene. The CDR3 length is 14 residues. Deletions cut 4 bases from V and 3 bases from J, with 13 bases between. The CDR3 DNA sequence: TGTGCCAGCAGCTCTGGGCACAGGAGCTACGAGCAGTACTTC. Its protein product is CASSSGHRSYEQYF.

With respect to this clone: A junction end diverges from the germline sequence, so it may reflect a read error. The chain joins TRBV27 to TRBJ2-1, with D perhaps matching TRBD2 (5 bases). Germline V gene lookup returns CDR1 MNHEY and CDR2 SMNVEV (reference sequence). This CDR3 is 14 amino acids long. Written as DNA, the CDR3 is TGTGCCAGCAGTTCGGGAACCACCTACAATGAGCGGTTCTTC. Amino acids: CASSSGTTYNERFF.

V is TRBV25-1 and J is TRBJ2-7; TRBD1 agrees at 7 bases. The CDR3 has 13 amino acids. Looked up from germline, CDR1 is MGHDK and CDR2 is SYGVNS. The trim removed 5 bases at V and 1 base at J, leaving 2 bases unmatched. The chain's CDR3 is CASSRDSSYEQYF. The DNA for the CDR3 is TGTGCCAGCAGTCGGGACAGTTCCTACGAGCAGTACTTC.

The J gene is TRBJ2-2, the V gene TRBV30; tentative D call: TRBD1 (6 bases). This CDR3 has 17 amino acids. Trimming took 8 bases from V and 0 from J, leaving 22 bases between them. CDR1 is GTSNPN and CDR2 is SVGIG in the germline V gene (reference sequence). The CDR3 DNA follows: TGTGCCGCCCACCAAGACCGAGGGGGAACGAACACCGGGGAGCTGTTTTTT. Its translation is CAAHQDRGGTNTGELFF. Variable domain in full (rest from reference TRBV30 and TRBJ2-2): SQTIHQWPATLVQPVGSPLSLECTVEGTSNPNLYWYRQAAGRGLQLLFYSVGIGQISSEVPQNLSASRPQDRQFILSSKKLLLSDSGFYLCAAHQDRGGTNTGELFFGEGSRLTVL.

The rearrangement joins TRBV10-3 to TRBJ2-3; the D call may be TRBD1 or TRBD2 (5 bases each). The CDR3 runs to 15 residues. Germline values: CDR1 ENHRY, CDR2 SYGVKD. Trimming stripped 3 bases from V and 4 bases from J, with 14 bases between. CDR3 region: CAISDPTRGPDTQYF. The CDR3 DNA sequence: TGTGCCATCAGTGATCCTACTAGGGGTCCAGATACGCAGTATTTT.

V gene TRBV10-3 combines with J gene TRBJ2-5; no firm D call. The V gene's germline CDR1 is ENHRY and CDR2 SYGVKD. This CDR3 region has 11 residues. V was clipped by 4 bases and J by 4 bases, with 4 bases between them. CDR3 in DNA: TGTGCCATCAGTGTTGCAGAGACCCAGTACTTC. Its translation is CAISVAETQYF.

This sequence joins TRBV7-9 and TRBJ1-1, with unresolved D. Germline loops: CDR1 SEHNR, CDR2 FQNEAQ (reference sequence). The ends were cut back, 2 bases at V and 0 bases at J, with 4 bases in the middle. This CDR3 has 13 residues. The CDR3 DNA is TGTGCCAGCAGCTTATCAATGAACACTGAAGCTTTCTTT. This codes for CASSLSMNTEAFF.

J is TRBJ2-5 and V is TRBV4-3; D is undetermined. Per germline, CDR1 LGHNA and CDR2 YSLEER. V lost 6 bases, J lost 7 bases, and 6 bases lay in between. The CDR3 has 10 amino acids. The CDR3 loop reads CASRLGTQYF. CDR3 DNA sequence: TGCGCCAGCAGGTTGGGGACCCAGTACTTC.

V usage is TRBV7-9 and J usage is TRBJ2-7; D possibly corresponds to TRBD2 (6 bases). Trimming removed 5 bases at V and 6 bases at J, with 11 bases between. This CDR3 has 12 amino acids. Germline CDR1 reads SEHNR; CDR2 reads FQNEAQ (reference sequence). The CDR3 spells CASSPRDSEQYF. The DNA of the CDR3 is TGTGCCAGCAGCCCCCGGGACTCCGAGCAGTACTTC.

The CDR3 DNA sequence: TGTGCCAGCAGTCGTAAAGGGGCCTACACCTTC. Protein: CASSRKGAYTF. The genes are TRBV11-1 and TRBJ1-2; a weak D match, TRBD1 (5 bases). Germline CDR1 and CDR2: SGHAT and FQDESV (reference sequence). Trimming stripped 6 bases from V and 10 bases from J, with 12 bases between. CDR3 length: 11 residues.

The V gene is TRBV4-3, the J gene TRBJ2-1; TRBD2 matches 13 bases. CDR1 and CDR2 from the germline V gene are LGHNA and YSLEER. The CDR3 is 15 residues long. Losses at the gene ends were 4 bases for V and 7 bases for J; bases not matched to a gene: 4. The CDR3 spells CASSPGLAGKNEQFF. Here the CDR3 DNA reads TGCGCCAGCAGCCCGGGACTAGCGGGGAAGAATGAGCAGTTCTTC.

The rearrangement links TRBV5-6 to TRBJ1-5; D is unresolved. There are 14 residues in the CDR3. Germline V gene data show CDR1 as SGHDT and CDR2 as YYEEEE. Trimming removed 4 bases from V and 0 bases from J, with 8 bases in between. The DNA of the CDR3 is TGTGCCAGCAGCGTGGGTCTTAGCAATCAGCCCCAGCATTTT. This gives the protein CASSVGLSNQPQHF.

The sample holds a few counts of this clone. The rearrangement joins TRBV5-1 to TRBJ1-1, with 10 bases matching TRBD1. Losses at the gene ends were 0 bases for V and 3 bases for J; bases not matched to a gene: 2. CDR1 and CDR2 (germline): SGHRS, YFSETQ. This CDR3 has 15 residues. The CDR3 bases are TGCGCCAGCAGCTTGGCGGGACAGGGGTACACTGAAGCTTTCTTT. This sequence encodes CASSLAGQGYTEAFF.

This clone was counted a few times. The chain couples TRBV10-3 to TRBJ2-6; D perhaps matches TRBD1 (6 bases). The CDR3 extends over 17 amino acids. Trimming took off 3 bases at V and 2 bases at J, with 14 bases between the two ends. Germline V gene sequence: CDR1 ENHRY, CDR2 SYGVKD. DNA of the CDR3: TGTGCCATCAGTGACCCGGGCAGGGGAGCTGGGGCCAACGTCCTGACTTTC. Its protein product is CAISDPGRGAGANVLTF.